These T cell receptor beta chains were read from a single sample in a study of blood T cell repertoires in COVID-19. The table came from immunoSEQ multiplex PCR; TCRdb's copy has only in-frame clones and leaves some out. The sample yields approximately 150,000 clones, over 80% seen once. The sequenced sample was peripheral blood. These receptors all come from a woman aged 55-75 years who had recovered from COVID-19. CDR3s include the opening cysteine and the closing phenylalanine or tryptophan. D genes are given only for firm matches. Clone sizes are given selectively: once, few, many, or a class where the clone is expanded.

TRBJ1-5,.,TRBD1,TRBV27,CASLKTGGGNQPQHF,TGTGCCAGTCTGAAAACAGGGGGCGGCAATCAGCCCCAGCATTTT
TRBJ1-5,.,.,TRBV7-9,CASSPGRGSFNQPQHF,TGTGCCAGCTCTCCCGGGAGGGGGAGTTTCAATCAGCCCCAGCATTTT
TRBJ1-1,once,TRBD1,TRBV7-9,CASSTRQGSYTEAFF,TGTGCCAGCAGCACAAGACAGGGTTCCTACACTGAAGCTTTCTTT
TRBJ1-6,.,TRBD1,TRBV2,CASSDLGTGGVTLHF,TGTGCCAGCAGTGACCTCGGGACAGGGGGGGTCACCCTCCACTTT
TRBJ2-3,.,.,TRBV7-2,CASSLYGQGGITDTQYF,TGTGCCAGCAGCTTATATGGCCAAGGAGGCATCACAGATACGCAGTATTTT
TRBJ2-2,.,.,TRBV5-4,CASQTLLGAGELFF,TGTGCCAGCCAGACTCTCCTAGGGGCCGGGGAGCTGTTTTTT
TRBJ2-3,.,TRBD1,TRBV7-6,CASSEGTGGNTDTQYF,TGTGCCAGCAGCGAGGGGACAGGGGGTAACACAGATACGCAGTATTTT
TRBJ1-1,.,TRBD1,TRBV9,CASSVQGQWNTEAFF,TGTGCCAGCAGCGTCCAGGGACAGTGGAACACTGAAGCTTTCTTT
TRBJ1-2,.,TRBD1,TRBV19,CASSIQGANYGYTF,TGTGCCAGTAGTATACAGGGGGCGAACTATGGCTACACCTTC
TRBJ2-2,few,.,TRBV15,CATSRDRVTGELFF,TGTGCCACCAGCAGAGATCGAGTGACCGGGGAGCTGTTTTTT
TRBJ2-5,.,.,TRBV9,CASSVFGEETQYF,TGTGCCAGCAGCGTATTCGGGGAGGAGACCCAGTACTTC
TRBJ2-5,.,.,TRBV18,CASTQRGSGETQYF,TGTGCCAGCACCCAGAGGGGGAGTGGAGAGACCCAGTACTTC
TRBJ2-7,.,TRBD1,TRBV27,CASRPLDRTYEQYF,TGTGCCAGCCGCCCCCTGGACAGGACCTACGAGCAGTACTTC
TRBJ2-3,once,.,TRBV5-1,CASSLDSTTDTQYF,TGCGCCAGCAGCTTGGATAGCACCACAGATACGCAGTATTTT
TRBJ2-7,.,.,TRBV19,CASIRPQGRGFYEQYF,TGTGCCAGTATACGGCCACAGGGTCGGGGATTTTACGAGCAGTACTTC
TRBJ1-3,.,.,TRBV6-5,CASSYPPRGDQNTIYF,TGTGCCAGCAGTTACCCCCCTCGGGGAGATCAAAACACCATATATTTT
TRBJ2-3,.,.,TRBV6-5,CASSSSVSTDTQYF,TGTGCCAGCAGTTCTTCCGTCAGCACAGATACGCAGTATTTT
TRBJ1-2,.,.,TRBV14,CASRLQGAEGGYTF,TGTGCCAGCAGACTACAGGGAGCCGAGGGAGGCTACACCTTC
TRBJ1-2,.,.,TRBV10-1,CASSFTGSYGYTF,TGCGCCAGCAGTTTCACAGGATCCTATGGCTACACCTTC
TRBJ1-4,.,TRBD1,TRBV5-1,CASSLEGAPEEKLFF,TGCGCCAGCAGCTTGGAGGGGGCGCCTGAGGAAAAACTGTTTTTT
TRBJ1-6,.,.,TRBV19,CASRSGTWASPLHF,TGTGCCAGTAGATCCGGAACATGGGCTTCACCCCTCCACTTT
TRBJ2-3,.,TRBD2,TRBV18,CASSAGVTDTQYF,TGTGCCAGCTCTGCGGGGGTCACAGATACGCAGTATTTT
TRBJ2-7,.,TRBD2,TRBV7-9,CASAGGYGRRSGVDEQYF,TGTGCCAGCGCGGGGGGTTACGGTCGAAGGTCTGGGGTTGACGAGCAGTACTTC
TRBJ1-5,.,.,TRBV19,CASSPRAAAQHF,TGTGCCAGTAGTCCGAGAGCTGCTGCCCAGCATTTT
TRBJ1-3,.,.,TRBV21-1,CARGPPDSGNTIYF,TGTGCCAGGGGGCCCCCGGACTCTGGAAACACCATATATTTT
TRBJ1-2,once,TRBD1,TRBV28,CASSIGQGYGYTF,TGTGCCAGCAGTATTGGACAGGGCTATGGCTACACCTTC
TRBJ1-1,once,TRBD1,TRBV3-1/TRBV3-2,CASSLTGANTEAFF,TGTGCCAGCAGCTTAACAGGGGCCAACACTGAAGCTTTCTTT
TRBJ2-3,.,TRBD2,TRBV28,CASIKAGGFSSTDTQYF,TGTGCCAGCATAAAAGCGGGGGGGTTTTCTAGCACAGATACGCAGTATTTT
TRBJ2-6,.,.,TRBV23-1,CASSSYSGANVLTF,TGCGCCAGCAGCTCTTACTCTGGGGCCAACGTCCTGACTTTC
TRBJ1-2,.,TRBD1,TRBV27,CASSDRVTSGYTF,TGTGCCAGCAGTGACAGGGTTACAAGCGGCTACACCTTC
TRBJ2-1,once,.,TRBV6-5,CASSSAGSYNEQFF,TGTGCCAGCAGTTCCGCCGGCTCCTACAATGAGCAGTTCTTC
TRBJ1-2,.,TRBD1,TRBV25-1,CAGRDRGVGNYGYTF,TGTGCCGGGCGGGACAGGGGGGTTGGTAACTATGGCTACACCTTC
TRBJ2-1,.,TRBD2,TRBV11-2,CASSLDRGLAGYDEQFF,TGTGCCAGCAGCTTAGATCGGGGACTAGCGGGGTATGATGAGCAGTTCTTC
TRBJ2-3,.,.,TRBV6-2/TRBV6-3,CASSGAGAVSRDTQYF,TGTGCCAGCAGTGGAGCTGGGGCGGTCTCCAGGGATACGCAGTATTTT
TRBJ2-2,.,TRBD2,TRBV6-5,CATTEGGGLPGELFF,TGTGCCACCACCGAGGGCGGGGGGCTTCCCGGGGAGCTGTTTTTT
TRBJ2-1,.,TRBD2,TRBV10-3,CAIRPGTSGGNEQFF,TGTGCCATCCGACCTGGGACTAGCGGGGGCAATGAGCAGTTCTTC
TRBJ1-3,.,.,TRBV6-5,CASKGLLSGNTIYF,TGTGCCAGCAAGGGGCTCCTCTCTGGAAACACCATATATTTT
TRBJ2-7,.,TRBD2,TRBV5-1,CASSLVGTSGYEQYF,TGCGCCAGCAGCTTGGTCGGGACTAGCGGGTACGAGCAGTACTTC
TRBJ2-1,few,TRBD2,TRBV18,CASSPVPSSGDYNEQFF,TGTGCCAGCTCACCAGTTCCATCTAGCGGGGATTACAATGAGCAGTTCTTC
TRBJ2-1,.,TRBD2,TRBV4-3,CASSQDPAGSSYNEQFF,TGCGCCAGCAGCCAAGATCCAGCGGGGAGCTCCTACAATGAGCAGTTCTTC
TRBJ1-1,.,.,TRBV18,CASSQGLDTEAFF,TGTGCCAGCTCACAGGGGCTCGACACTGAAGCTTTCTTT
TRBJ2-7,.,TRBD2,TRBV27,CASTYRAGRPYEQYF,TGTGCCAGCACTTACCGAGCGGGGCGCCCCTACGAGCAGTACTTC
TRBJ1-4,.,.,TRBV7-2,CASRSTARHNEKLFF,TGTGCCAGCAGATCGACAGCTCGGCATAATGAAAAACTGTTTTTT
TRBJ2-7,.,.,TRBV6-5,CASIPRQASIYEQYF,TGTGCCAGCATCCCCCGACAGGCGTCGATCTACGAGCAGTACTTC
TRBJ1-5,.,TRBD1,TRBV7-7,CASSLVKQGANQPQHF,TGTGCTAGCAGCTTAGTCAAGCAGGGGGCCAATCAGCCCCAGCATTTT
TRBJ2-5,once,TRBD1,TRBV7-2,CASSARTGEETQYF,TGTGCCAGCAGCGCCCGGACAGGGGAAGAGACCCAGTACTTC
TRBJ2-5,.,.,TRBV9,CASSPPGGPQETQYF,TGTGCCAGCAGCCCTCCCGGGGGACCCCAAGAGACCCAGTACTTC
TRBJ1-1,.,TRBD1,TRBV27,CASRNPMGQGTEAFF,TGTGCCAGCAGGAACCCTATGGGACAGGGCACTGAAGCTTTCTTT
TRBJ2-2,once,.,TRBV3-1/TRBV3-2,CASSPMSGANTGELFF,TGTGCCAGCAGCCCCATGTCGGGGGCGAACACCGGGGAGCTGTTTTTT
TRBJ2-3,.,TRBD2,TRBV29-1,CSTGTPSGVTDTQYF,TGCAGCACCGGAACCCCTAGCGGGGTGACAGATACGCAGTATTTT
TRBJ2-3,.,TRBD2,TRBV4-1,CASSQIGLAGDTQYF,TGCGCCAGCAGCCAAATTGGACTAGCGGGGGATACGCAGTATTTT
TRBJ1-5,.,TRBD1,TRBV7-9,CASSFHGAQGVDQPQHF,TGTGCCAGCAGCTTCCACGGGGCGCAGGGGGTTGATCAGCCCCAGCATTTT
TRBJ2-6,.,TRBD1,TRBV18,CASSPFQAGTGPTLGANVLTF,TGTGCCAGCTCACCATTTCAAGCCGGGACAGGGCCGACTCTGGGGGCCAACGTCCTGACTTTC
TRBJ1-1,.,.,TRBV28,CASSIGGGYTEAFF,TGTGCCAGCAGCATTGGGGGGGGGTACACTGAAGCTTTCTTT
TRBJ2-3,.,.,TRBV2,CASSPNTDTQYF,TGTGCCAGCAGTCCAAACACAGATACGCAGTATTTT
TRBJ2-5,.,TRBD1,TRBV2,CASSDTGGETQYF,TGTGCCAGCAGTGATACAGGGGGAGAGACCCAGTACTTC
TRBJ1-6,.,TRBD1,TRBV5-8,CASSLRTGRNSPLHF,TGTGCCAGCAGCCTCCGGACAGGGAGGAATTCACCCCTCCACTTT